One T cell receptor beta chain is described in this entry. V trimming: 2 bases; J trimming: 5 bases; junction bases outside the gene matches: 5. Germline CDR1 and CDR2: MNHEY and SVGAGI. The CDR3 spans 14 residues. These data belong to a study of technical replicates of blood from a handful of donors. Measured with immunoSEQ multiplex PCR; TCRdb has only the in-frame clones, and not every one. The repertoire holds some 66,000 clones, with 98% as singletons. V gene TRBV6-5 combines with J gene TRBJ2-5; TRBD2 matches at 7 bases. The material sequenced was T cells isolated from PBMCs. The receptor was isolated from a human donor in good health. This CDR3 is CASSYGLGSETQYF. CDR3 coding DNA: TGTGCCAGCAGTTACGGACTAGGGAGCGAGACCCAGTACTTC.